The T cell receptor beta chain described here comes from a study of post-analysis software for immune sequencing data (dated by TCRdb to about 2015). About the investigation overall: Recorded disease courses included relapsing-remitting, secondary progressive and progressive-relapsing multiple sclerosis, with some patients lacking subtype annotation. The multiple sclerosis patient repertoires were compared with some twelve previously published healthy control repertoires from donors aged about 6 to 28 years. A subset of samples was prepared in parallel using single-end sample barcoding, then pooled and co-amplified after Illumina adapter ligation. General findings and caveats noted by the study authors: Direct clustering with F measure showed strong co-clustering of samples prepared in the same batch, prompting a batch-effect correction. Multiple sclerosis patients had significantly lower normalized Chao1 diversity than controls, a result that suggests substantial peripheral T-cell clonal expansion. Significantly higher frequencies in patients than in controls were found for roughly 5 TRBV segments, including TRBV5-6, TRBV5-1 and TRBV20-1. The multiple sclerosis patient group was slightly younger than the control group.

With respect to this clonotype: Its antigen is unknown. No much larger clone is present one base from it, and per-base qualities are unavailable.

The protocol used for the library was PCR. TCRdb records Illumina HiSeq 2500 as the sequencer. To reduce PCR and sequencing biases, unique molecular identifiers were incorporated into the TCR beta cDNA libraries. Every 1 to 10 million input T cells yielded roughly 500,000 cDNA molecules, meaning each molecule approximated one T cell. Patient libraries were prepared and sequenced with the same protocol used for the earlier healthy control dataset. Samples belonging to the same batch were prepared together, multiplexed and sequenced on a shared HiSeq lane. Concerning the study's data processing: Raw barcoded reads were processed with MIGEC, and single-read molecular identifier groups were discarded before consensus assembly and CDR3 extraction. Clonotype tables were post-analysed with VDJtools, and diversity was normalized by down-sampling all datasets to the smallest sample size. In repertoire overlap clustering, CDR3 amino acid sequences, but not nucleotide sequences, were matched to correct batch-related cross-sample contamination. TCRdb cleaned the public reads at Q25 with fastp, built clones with MiXCR and kept in-frame beta chains. Each record represents a unique CDR3 protein, reported with the most common genes and DNA among its rows. These V and J calls originate from TCRdb's pipeline instead of the authors' own analysis. In all, the sample holds approximately 730,000 distinct CDR3 sequences, and approximately 44% of those were seen once. The ten largest clones capture roughly 4.9% of the sample.

Reading the germline V gene gives CDR1 MNHEY and CDR2 SVGAGI. There are 14 amino acids in the CDR3, from cysteine to phenylalanine inclusive. Just the 42-base CDR3 DNA is kept, in frame starting at base 1. TCR beta repertoires were profiled from peripheral blood of under 15 young patients with multiple sclerosis to demonstrate the VDJtools post-analysis software. The patients with multiple sclerosis were children and adolescents between roughly 6 and 15 years of age. Specimen: blood. The receptor was isolated from a girl aged 10 to 17 with multiple sclerosis. The rearranged chain carries TRBV6-5 and TRBJ2-5, with TRBD2 perhaps the D gene, on 5 matching bases. TRBJ2-7 explains the end of the DNA better; the J call may be wrong. The CDR3 region reads CASSPDWNTYEQYF. Here is the DNA: TGTGCCAGCAGCCCGGACTGGAACACCTACGAGCAGTACTTC.